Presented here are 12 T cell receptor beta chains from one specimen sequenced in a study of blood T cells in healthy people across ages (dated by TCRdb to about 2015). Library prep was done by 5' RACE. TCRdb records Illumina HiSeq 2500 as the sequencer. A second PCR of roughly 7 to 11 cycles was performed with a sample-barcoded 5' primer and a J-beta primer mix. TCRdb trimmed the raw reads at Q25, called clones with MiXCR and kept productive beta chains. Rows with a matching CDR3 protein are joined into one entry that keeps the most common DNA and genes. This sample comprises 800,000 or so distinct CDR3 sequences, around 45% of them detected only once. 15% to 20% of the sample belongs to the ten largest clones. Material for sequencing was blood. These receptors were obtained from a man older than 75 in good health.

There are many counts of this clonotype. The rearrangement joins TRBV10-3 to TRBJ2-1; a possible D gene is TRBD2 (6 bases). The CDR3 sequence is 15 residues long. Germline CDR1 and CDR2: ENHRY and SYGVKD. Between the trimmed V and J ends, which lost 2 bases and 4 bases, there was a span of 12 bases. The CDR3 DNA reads TGTGCCATCAGTGAGCCGACCGGGGGATACAATGAGCAGTTCTTC. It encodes CAISEPTGGYNEQFF.

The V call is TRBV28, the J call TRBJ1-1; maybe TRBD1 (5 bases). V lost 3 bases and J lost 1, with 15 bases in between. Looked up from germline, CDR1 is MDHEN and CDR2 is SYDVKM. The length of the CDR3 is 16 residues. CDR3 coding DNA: TGTGCCAGCAGTTTGAGATACAGGTACCGGAACACTGAAGCTTTCTTT. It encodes CASSLRYRYRNTEAFF.

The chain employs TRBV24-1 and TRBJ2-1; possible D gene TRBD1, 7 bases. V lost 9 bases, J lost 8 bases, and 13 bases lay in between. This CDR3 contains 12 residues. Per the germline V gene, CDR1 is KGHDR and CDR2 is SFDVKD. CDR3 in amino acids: CATQGGTDEQFF. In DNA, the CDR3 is TGTGCCACCCAGGGGGGTACGGATGAGCAGTTCTTC.

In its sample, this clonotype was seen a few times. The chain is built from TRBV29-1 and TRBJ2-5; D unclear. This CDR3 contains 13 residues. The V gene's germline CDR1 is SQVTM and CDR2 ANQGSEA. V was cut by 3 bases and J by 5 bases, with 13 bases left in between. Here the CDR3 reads CSVDKGNDETQYF. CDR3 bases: TGCAGCGTTGATAAGGGTAACGACGAGACCCAGTACTTC.

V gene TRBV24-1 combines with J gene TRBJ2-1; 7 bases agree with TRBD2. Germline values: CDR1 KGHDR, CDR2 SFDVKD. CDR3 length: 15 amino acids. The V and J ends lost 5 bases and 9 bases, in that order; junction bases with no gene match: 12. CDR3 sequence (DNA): TGTGCCACCAGTGCCGCCGGGACTACTAATGGTGAGCAGTTCTTC. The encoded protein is CATSAAGTTNGEQFF.

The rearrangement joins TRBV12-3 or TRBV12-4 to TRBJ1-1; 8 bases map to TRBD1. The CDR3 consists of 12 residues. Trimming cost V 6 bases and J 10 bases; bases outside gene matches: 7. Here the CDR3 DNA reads TGTGCCAGCAGATCCGACAGGGGAAGAGCTTTCTTT. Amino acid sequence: CASRSDRGRAFF.

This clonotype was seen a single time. In DNA form, the CDR3 reads TGCGCCAGCAGCCGAGACACCGGGACCGCCCAAGGAGAAAAACTGTTTTTT. It is translated as CASSRDTGTAQGEKLFF. This rearrangement joins TRBV5-1 to TRBJ1-4; a possible D gene is TRBD1 (5 bases). CDR1 is SGHRS and CDR2 is YFSETQ in the germline V gene. Trimming cost V 4 bases and J 8 bases, with 24 bases left between them. This CDR3 spans 17 amino acids.

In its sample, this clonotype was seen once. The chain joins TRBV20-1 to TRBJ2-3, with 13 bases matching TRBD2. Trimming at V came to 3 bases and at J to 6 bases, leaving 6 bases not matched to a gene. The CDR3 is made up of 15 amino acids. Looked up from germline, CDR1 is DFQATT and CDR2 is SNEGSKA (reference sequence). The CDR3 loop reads CSASGLAGVHDTQYF. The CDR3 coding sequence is TGCAGTGCTAGTGGACTAGCGGGGGTCCATGATACGCAGTATTTT.

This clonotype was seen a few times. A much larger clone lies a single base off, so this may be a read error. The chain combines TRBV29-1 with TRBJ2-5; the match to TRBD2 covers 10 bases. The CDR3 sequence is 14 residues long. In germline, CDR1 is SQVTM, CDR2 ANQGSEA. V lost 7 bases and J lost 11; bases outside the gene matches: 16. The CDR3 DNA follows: TGCAGCGCCCTAGGACTAGCGGATAACAATGAGCAGTACTTC. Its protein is CSALGLADNNEQYF.

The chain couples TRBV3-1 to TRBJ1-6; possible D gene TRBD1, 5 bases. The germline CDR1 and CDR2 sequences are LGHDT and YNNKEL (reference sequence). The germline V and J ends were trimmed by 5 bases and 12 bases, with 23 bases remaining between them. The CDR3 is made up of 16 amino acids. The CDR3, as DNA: TGTGCCAGCAGCGATAGACAGACCCGGACTCCTGGACCCCTCCACTTT. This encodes CASSDRQTRTPGPLHF. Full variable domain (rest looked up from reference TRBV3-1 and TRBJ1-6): DTAVSQTPKYLVTQMGNDKSIKCEQNLGHDTMYWYKQDSKKFLKIMFSYNNKELIINETVPNRFSPKSPDKAHLNLHINSLELGDSAVYFCASSDRQTRTPGPLHFGNGTRLTVT.

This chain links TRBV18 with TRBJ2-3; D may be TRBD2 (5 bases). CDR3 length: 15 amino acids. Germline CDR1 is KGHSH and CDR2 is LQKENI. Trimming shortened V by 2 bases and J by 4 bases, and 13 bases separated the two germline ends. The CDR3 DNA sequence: TGTGCCAGCTCACCAACCCCTGCGGGCGCAGATACGCAGTATTTT. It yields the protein CASSPTPAGADTQYF.

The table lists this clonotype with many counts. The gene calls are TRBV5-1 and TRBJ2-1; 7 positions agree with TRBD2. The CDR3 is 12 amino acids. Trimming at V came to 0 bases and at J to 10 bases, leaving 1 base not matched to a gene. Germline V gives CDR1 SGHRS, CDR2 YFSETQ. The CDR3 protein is CASSLGLAEQFF. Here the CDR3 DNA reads TGCGCCAGCAGCTTGGGACTAGCCGAGCAGTTCTTC.